This entry lists 4 T cell receptor beta chains sequenced from one sample in a study of T cells in Graves' hyperthyroidism and ophthalmopathy. The source material, RNA transcripts, was used to amplify TCR beta CDR3 regions. When the TCR CDR3 underwent first-round RT-PCR, the HTBI primer set was used. TCRdb recomputed calls from the multiplex PCR reads with MiXCR, one row per CDR3 protein. The sample has 310,000 or so distinct CDR3 sequences; 15% to 20% are singletons. The sequenced sample was blood. These receptors were collected from a woman aged 60 to 75 with Graves' ophthalmopathy.

This clonotype appeared many times. The chain has TRBV9 and TRBJ1-2, with D unclear. Germline values: CDR1 SGDLS, CDR2 YYNGEE. The CDR3 extends over 13 amino acids. V dropped 0 bases and J dropped 7 bases, with 10 bases sitting between them. CDR3 nucleotides: TGTGCCAGCAGCGTAGAAAGGGAGGCTGGCTACACCTTC. This translates into CASSVEREAGYTF.

This clonotype was seen more than once but under ten times. A much larger clone lies a single base off, so this may be a read error. The chain recombines TRBV6-1 with TRBJ2-7; D unresolved. The V and J ends lost 6 bases and 2 bases respectively, with 5 bases between them. The CDR3 has 11 residues. CDR1 is MNHNS, CDR2 SASEGT, per germline. CDR3 protein: CASRFTYEQYF. The CDR3 region has the DNA TGTGCCAGCAGGTTCACCTACGAGCAGTACTTC.

This clonotype has more than one count but fewer than ten. The rearrangement joins TRBV9 to TRBJ2-5; 7 bases are shared with TRBD1. The J segment lost 4 bases and the V segment lost 0 bases, leaving 6 bases of the junction unmatched. Germline V CDR1 and CDR2: SGDLS, YYNGEE. This CDR3 has 15 amino acids. The CDR3 region is CASSVGARGRETQYF. The CDR3 nucleotides are TGTGCCAGCAGCGTAGGGGCGAGGGGGCGAGAGACCCAGTACTTC.

This clonotype was seen many times. V usage is TRBV27 and J usage is TRBJ2-7; D might be TRBD1 (6 bases). The germline CDR1 and CDR2 sequences are MNHEY and SMNVEV (reference sequence). This CDR3 is 15 amino acids long. V gave up 1 base and J gave up 1 base, with 11 bases separating them. The CDR3 loop is CASSLLGAGSYEQYF. In nucleotides, the CDR3 is TGTGCCAGCAGTTTATTGGGGGCAGGGTCCTACGAGCAGTACTTC.